These 32 T cell receptor beta chains were sequenced from one sample in a study of cytomegalovirus exposure and HLA in healthy donors. TCRdb's table, derived via immunoSEQ multiplex PCR, lists solely in-frame clones and lacks some. The profile covers a few hundred thousand clones, with roughly 85% appearing a single time and approximately 0.86% taken by the ten largest. Sequenced input: PBMCs. The source is a woman under 30 in good health and CMV-seronegative.

The chain joins TRBV6-6 to TRBJ2-3; weak D call: TRBD2 (6 bases). Trimming pared 6 bases from V and 1 base from J, leaving 14 bases between. The CDR3 totals 15 residues. The germline gives CDR1 MNHNY, CDR2 SVGAGI (reference sequence). CDR3 loop: CASRGRQRGTDTQYF. The CDR3 DNA reads TGTGCCAGCAGGGGCCGGCAGCGGGGCACAGATACGCAGTATTTT.

The genes are TRBV5-1 and TRBJ2-1, with D perhaps matching TRBD2 (6 bases). CDR3 length: 14 amino acids. The V gene's germline CDR1 is SGHRS and CDR2 YFSETQ. Trimming removed 4 bases from V and 5 bases from J, with 13 bases in between. CDR3 DNA: TGCGCCAGCAGCGCCGGGGGTATGGACAATGAGCAGTTCTTC. Encoded protein: CASSAGGMDNEQFF.

The chain recombines TRBV13 with TRBJ1-1; the D is unclear. Trimming left V 6 bases short and J 1 base short, with 12 bases between. This CDR3 spans 14 amino acids. Germline-derived CDR1 and CDR2 are PRHDT and FYEKMQ (reference sequence). CDR3 sequence reads: CASRLTAGNTEAFF. The DNA for the CDR3 is TGTGCCAGCAGGCTAACGGCAGGGAACACTGAAGCTTTCTTT. The full variable domain, completed using reference TRBV13 and TRBJ1-1, is AAGVIQSPRHLIKEKRETATLKCYPIPRHDTVYWYQQGPGQDPQFLISFYEKMQSDKGSIPDRFSAQQFSDYHSELNMSSLELGDSALYFCASRLTAGNTEAFFGQGTRLTVV.

This clone was seen once. V gene TRBV5-6 combines with J gene TRBJ1-2; perhaps TRBD1 as D (5 bases). Germline V lookup: CDR1 SGHDT, CDR2 YYEEEE. The CDR3 covers 14 residues. V lost 4 bases, J lost 2 bases, and 12 bases lay in between. The CDR3 here is CASSLRDANYGYTF. CDR3 bases: TGTGCCAGCAGCCTGCGGGACGCCAACTATGGCTACACCTTC. The full variable domain, its missing parts supplied by reference TRBV5-6 and TRBJ1-2, is DAGVTQSPTHLIKTRGQQVTLRCSPKSGHDTVSWYQQALGQGPQFIFQYYEEEERQRGNFPDRFSGHQFPNYSSELNVNALLLGDSALYLCASSLRDANYGYTFGSGTRLTVV.

The chain links TRBV29-1 to TRBJ2-1; a weak D match, TRBD1 (5 bases). Germline CDR1 reads SQVTM; CDR2 reads ANQGSEA. CDR3 size: 17 residues. Between the trimmed V and J ends, which lost 0 bases and 0 bases, there was a span of 15 bases. The CDR3 nucleotides are TGCAGCGTTGAAGACGGAGACAGCCCAAGCTCCTACAATGAGCAGTTCTTC. Translating it yields CSVEDGDSPSSYNEQFF.

The J gene is TRBJ2-2, the V gene TRBV9; 10 bases agree with TRBD1. V was clipped by 4 bases and J by 6 bases; unmatched bases: 9. The CDR3 runs to 16 residues. CDR1 is SGDLS, CDR2 YYNGEE, per germline. In DNA, the CDR3 is TGTGCCAGCAGCCCTAGTGGGGGGACAGGGGCCGGGGAGCTGTTTTTT. Its protein is CASSPSGGTGAGELFF.

Only one count was recorded for this clone. The gene calls are TRBV28 and TRBJ1-1, with a tentative D call TRBD1 (5 bases). Germline values: CDR1 MDHEN, CDR2 SYDVKM. V lost 10 bases, J lost 0 bases, and 12 bases lay in between. The CDR3 has 13 amino acids. The CDR3 DNA reads as TGTGCCACAAGACCAGGGATGAACACTGAAGCTTTCTTT. This translates into CATRPGMNTEAFF.

V and J are TRBV6-6 and TRBJ2-7, with TRBD2 as a possible D gene (5 bases). V was cut by 6 bases and J by 3 bases, with 15 bases left in between. Germline V gene data show CDR1 as MNHNY and CDR2 as SVGAGI (reference sequence). This CDR3 comprises 14 residues. CDR3 in DNA: TGTGCCAGCAGGGCTCGGGGTAGTAACTACGAGCAGTACTTC. Its translation is CASRARGSNYEQYF.

The genes are TRBV11-2 and TRBJ2-5, with TRBD2 identical over 11 bases. V lost 7 bases to trimming and J lost 4 bases; unmatched junction nucleotides: 8. CDR1 and CDR2 from the germline V gene are SGHAT and FQNNGV. The CDR3 extends over 15 amino acids. The CDR3 is CASTNSGRGGETQYF. In DNA form, the CDR3 reads TGTGCCAGCACCAATAGCGGGAGGGGCGGAGAGACCCAGTACTTC.

The rearrangement joins TRBV7-9 to TRBJ2-2; D remains ambiguous. The V and J ends lost 1 base and 1 base respectively, with 7 bases between them. The germline V gene has CDR1 SEHNR and CDR2 FQNEAQ (reference sequence). The CDR3 is 15 amino acids. In nucleotides, the CDR3 is TGTGCCAGCAGCTTAGTAACAAAGAACACCGGGGAGCTGTTTTTT. This gives the protein CASSLVTKNTGELFF.

The CDR3 DNA reads TGTGCCAGCAGCGGGACAATTACCTACGAGCAGTACTTC. Its protein is CASSGTITYEQYF. The rearrangement links TRBV5-6 to TRBJ2-7; perhaps TRBD1 as D (6 bases). The ends were cut back, 4 bases at V and 2 bases at J, with 10 bases in the middle. CDR3 length equals 13 residues. Per germline, CDR1 SGHDT and CDR2 YYEEEE.

The rearrangement links TRBV5-1 to TRBJ2-3, with 9 bases identical to TRBD2. The CDR3 has 17 amino acids. V was pared by 0 bases and J by 0 bases, with 5 bases of the junction left unmatched. Germline-derived CDR1 and CDR2 are SGHRS and YFSETQ. The CDR3: CASSLAIAGASTDTQYF. DNA of the CDR3: TGCGCCAGCAGCTTGGCAATAGCGGGGGCTAGCACAGATACGCAGTATTTT.

CDR3 DNA sequence: TGTGCCAGCAGTTCATCTGGGACTAGCGGGAACAATGAGCAGTTCTTC. This translates into CASSSSGTSGNNEQFF. This chain joins TRBV28 and TRBJ2-1; 13 bases are a match to TRBD2. CDR1 is MDHEN, CDR2 SYDVKM, per germline. V shed 4 bases, J shed 5 bases, and the junction held 5 bases outside the gene matches. The CDR3 length is 16 residues. Full variable domain (remainder filled in from reference TRBV28 and TRBJ2-1): DVKVTQSSRYLVKRTGEKVFLECVQDMDHENMFWYRQDPGLGLRLIYFSYDVKMKEKGDIPEGYSVSREKKERFSLILESASTNQTSMYLCASSSSGTSGNNEQFFGPGTRLTVL.

The chain uses TRBV9 and TRBJ2-7, with 10 bases that match TRBD2. There are 16 residues in the CDR3. V lost 3 bases and J lost 3; bases outside the gene matches: 9. Germline lookup yields CDR1 SGDLS and CDR2 YYNGEE. The CDR3 loop reads CASSAIGTSELYEQYF. The DNA for the CDR3 is TGTGCCAGCAGCGCTATCGGGACTAGCGAACTCTACGAGCAGTACTTC.

The chain employs TRBV6-6 and TRBJ2-5; no clear D. V was trimmed by 10 bases and J by 7 bases, leaving 16 bases between them. This CDR3 has 12 amino acids. The germline CDR1 and CDR2 sequences are MNHNY and SVGAGI (reference sequence). The DNA of the CDR3 is TGTGCCACCTCGGCGGATATTTTGACCCAGTACTTC. Translation gives CATSADILTQYF.

The gene calls are TRBV2 and TRBJ2-7; D is unclear. V was cut by 4 bases and J by 4 bases, with 23 bases left in between. Germline V gene data show CDR1 as SNHLY and CDR2 as FYNNEI. The CDR3 extends over 17 amino acids. The CDR3 region is CASSVYKWRSNSYEQYF. DNA for the CDR3: TGTGCCAGCAGTGTTTATAAATGGAGAAGCAATAGTTACGAGCAGTACTTC.

The chain is built from TRBV2 and TRBJ2-1; 14 nucleotides line up with TRBD2. The germline V gene has CDR1 SNHLY and CDR2 FYNNEI. The CDR3 has 15 amino acids. With 6 bases clipped from V and 9 bases from J, the junction kept 7 bases outside the gene matches. CDR3 bases: TGTGCCAGCAGGCCGACTAGCGGGAGGGCCAGTGAGCAGTTCTTC. The encoded protein is CASRPTSGRASEQFF.

The chain recombines TRBV7-6 with TRBJ1-1; possibly TRBD1 for D (5 bases). In germline, CDR1 is SGHVS, CDR2 FNYEAQ. CDR3 size: 15 residues. Trimming stripped 4 bases from V and 5 bases from J, with 17 bases between. CDR3 residues: CASSSPGGTGTEAFF. The CDR3 nucleotides read TGTGCCAGCAGCTCCCCCGGGGGAACCGGGACTGAAGCTTTCTTT. The full variable domain, in which reference TRBV7-6 and TRBJ1-1 provide the parts outside the CDR3, is GAGVSQSPRYKVTKRGQDVALRCDPISGHVSLYWYRQALGQGPEFLTYFNYEAQQDKSGLPNDRFSAERPEGSISTLTIQRTEQRDSAMYRCASSSPGGTGTEAFFGQGTRLTVV.

The count of this clone is one. V and J are TRBV4-2 and TRBJ1-5; no clear D gene. The V end was cut by 4 bases, the J end by 1 base, with 11 bases between. CDR3 length: 15 amino acids. Germline CDR1 is LGHNA and CDR2 is YNFKEQ. CDR3 sequence (DNA): TGTGCCAGCAGCCCTAAACCGTGGAGCAATCAGCCCCAGCATTTT. Translated, it gives CASSPKPWSNQPQHF.

The J gene is TRBJ2-1, the V gene TRBV5-1; TRBD2 aligns across 9 bases. CDR1 SGHRS and CDR2 YFSETQ come from the germline V gene. This CDR3 region has 18 residues. V was clipped by 4 bases and J by 6 bases; unmatched bases: 17. CDR3 protein: CASSKGKIAGALVNEQFF. The CDR3 nucleotides are TGCGCCAGCAGCAAAGGAAAGATAGCGGGGGCGCTGGTCAATGAGCAGTTCTTC.

The V call is TRBV27, the J call TRBJ2-1; 10 bases agree with TRBD2. Germline CDR1 and CDR2: MNHEY and SMNVEV (reference sequence). This CDR3 has 14 amino acids. V was clipped by 3 bases and J by 8 bases; unmatched bases: 4. The CDR3 here is CASSLSSGSYEQFF. The CDR3, as DNA: TGTGCCAGCAGTTTGTCTAGCGGGAGTTATGAGCAGTTCTTC.

This clone was seen just once. The CDR3 spells CASSLIRRTDTQYF. As DNA, the CDR3 is TGTGCCAGCAGTTTAATCAGGCGCACAGATACGCAGTATTTT. The chain links TRBV28 to TRBJ2-3; no clear D gene. Deletions cut 2 bases from V and 1 base from J, with 7 bases between. Looked up from germline, CDR1 is MDHEN and CDR2 is SYDVKM. The CDR3 is 14 residues long.

This chain joins TRBV28 and TRBJ2-5; weak D call: TRBD2 (5 bases). The CDR3 runs 14 residues. In germline, CDR1 is MDHEN, CDR2 SYDVKM. Deletions cut 3 bases from V and 4 bases from J, with 12 bases between. This CDR3 reads CASSFGGSVETQYF. As DNA, the CDR3 is TGTGCCAGCAGTTTCGGCGGGTCCGTAGAGACCCAGTACTTC.

CDR3 coding DNA: TGTGCCAGCAGTGAAATGGGGGCCTCAGGGGGCGGGTCTGGCTACACCTTC. This gives the protein CASSEMGASGGGSGYTF. The chain employs TRBV6-1 and TRBJ1-2; 8 bases are shared with TRBD1. Germline loops: CDR1 MNHNS, CDR2 SASEGT. The CDR3 has 17 amino acids. Trimming cost V 2 bases and J 7 bases; bases outside gene matches: 15.

This clone was seen once. The rearrangement links TRBV4-1 to TRBJ1-2, with D unresolved. CDR1 and CDR2 (germline): MGHRA, YSYEKL. V gave up 0 bases and J gave up 3 bases, with 14 bases separating them. The CDR3 has 16 amino acids. The CDR3 loop is CASSQDPLSGHYGYTF. The CDR3 DNA sequence: TGCGCCAGCAGCCAAGATCCCCTTTCTGGGCACTATGGCTACACCTTC.

The chain employs TRBV27 and TRBJ2-1, with D perhaps TRBD2 (5 bases). The CDR3 loop spans 17 amino acids. From germline, CDR1 is MNHEY and CDR2 SMNVEV (reference sequence). Trimming stripped 5 bases from V and 6 bases from J, with 23 bases between. In DNA, the CDR3 is TGTGCCAGCAGTCGAACGGGATTAACTAGAAATTCCAATGAGCAGTTCTTC. Protein: CASSRTGLTRNSNEQFF.

V gene TRBV6-1 combines with J gene TRBJ1-2, with D uncertain. V lost 0 bases, J lost 0 bases, and 5 bases lay in between. The CDR3 runs to 14 residues. Germline V gives CDR1 MNHNS, CDR2 SASEGT. DNA of the CDR3: TGTGCCAGCAGTGAAGCATTAGCTAACTATGGCTACACCTTC. Protein sequence: CASSEALANYGYTF.

The chain is built from TRBV18 and TRBJ2-7; 7 bases agree with TRBD1. J was trimmed by 0 bases and V by 2 bases; bases with no gene match: 7. In germline, CDR1 is KGHSH, CDR2 LQKENI. The CDR3 totals 16 residues. This CDR3 is CASSPRTGPSSYEQYF. In nucleotides, the CDR3 is TGTGCCAGCTCACCAAGGACAGGCCCGAGCTCCTACGAGCAGTACTTC.

This chain joins TRBV6-1 and TRBJ2-7; TRBD1 is a possible D gene (5 bases). From germline, CDR1 is MNHNS and CDR2 SASEGT. Trimming left V 8 bases short and J 1 base short, with 12 bases between. The CDR3 extends over 13 amino acids. CDR3 residues: CASGMTASYEQYF. For the CDR3, the DNA is TGTGCCAGCGGGATGACAGCTTCCTACGAGCAGTACTTC.

The rearrangement joins TRBV29-1 to TRBJ2-1; 7 bases are shared with TRBD1. J was trimmed by 0 bases and V by 5 bases; bases with no gene match: 7. CDR3 length: 15 amino acids. From germline, CDR1 is SQVTM and CDR2 ANQGSEA. The DNA for the CDR3 is TGCAGCGTTAGGTCTGGGACAGCCTCCTACAATGAGCAGTTCTTC. This sequence encodes CSVRSGTASYNEQFF.

The chain carries TRBV30 and TRBJ1-2; maybe TRBD1 (5 bases). With 5 bases removed from V and 9 bases from J, the gap between germline ends came to 19 bases. Germline V gene lookup returns CDR1 GTSNPN and CDR2 SVGIG (reference sequence). The CDR3 sequence is 13 residues long. This chain's CDR3 is CAWGAGRTSSYTF. The DNA of the CDR3 is TGTGCCTGGGGGGCCGGTCGAACCTCGAGCTACACCTTC. Combining the CDR3 with reference TRBV30 and TRBJ1-2 gives the whole variable domain SQTIHQWPATLVQPVGSPLSLECTVEGTSNPNLYWYRQAAGRGLQLLFYSVGIGQISSEVPQNLSASRPQDRQFILSSKKLLLSDSGFYLCAWGAGRTSSYTFGSGTRLTVV.

This sequence joins TRBV5-1 and TRBJ2-5; D may be TRBD2 (5 bases). The CDR3 runs 14 residues. Germline values: CDR1 SGHRS, CDR2 YFSETQ. V lost 0 bases to trimming and J lost 3 bases, with 9 bases between them. In DNA, the CDR3 is TGCGCCAGCAGCTTGGGTGAGGGTAAAGAGACCCAGTACTTC. Translating gives CASSLGEGKETQYF.